These T cell receptor beta chains were read from a single sample in a study of naive and memory T cell subsets. Via MiXCR, TCRdb re-called the UMI-ligation and nested PCR reads, giving one row per CDR3 protein. The sample consists of about 80,000 distinct CDR3 sequences, around 12% of them appearing once. The material sequenced was central memory CD4+ T cells from blood. These receptors originate from a human donor in good health. Both conserved end residues are part of each CDR3. A D gene is named only where the DNA matches it firmly. For some rows the clone size is stated as once, few or many, or as a class when expanded; others skip it.

cdr3_length: 13; d_call: -; v_call: TRBV7-2; clone_size: many; j_call: TRBJ1-6; cdr3_nt: TGTGCCAGCAGCTCACAGCCTAATTCACCCCTCCACTTT; cdr3_aa: CASSSQPNSPLHF
cdr3_length: 14; d_call: -; v_call: TRBV29-1; clone_size: few; j_call: TRBJ1-2; cdr3_nt: TGCAGCGTTGAAGATGGGAACGGCTACTATGGCTACACCTTC; cdr3_aa: CSVEDGNGYYGYTF
cdr3_length: 13; d_call: -; v_call: TRBV29-1; clone_size: -; j_call: TRBJ2-2; cdr3_nt: TGCAACGTTGAAGGGTCGAACACCGGGGAGCTGTTTTTT; cdr3_aa: CNVEGSNTGELFF
cdr3_length: 13; d_call: -; v_call: TRBV20-1; clone_size: -; j_call: TRBJ2-1; cdr3_nt: TGCAGTGCTAGAGGCCCTAGCCCGGGTGAGCAGTTCTTC; cdr3_aa: CSARGPSPGEQFF
cdr3_length: 14; d_call: -; v_call: TRBV6-6; clone_size: few; j_call: TRBJ2-7; cdr3_nt: TGTGCCAGTCGAATACAAGGCCCAGGGCGGGAGCAGTACTTC; cdr3_aa: CASRIQGPGREQYF
cdr3_length: 15; d_call: TRBD2; v_call: TRBV24-1; clone_size: -; j_call: TRBJ2-3; cdr3_nt: TGTGCCACCAGTGATACTAGCGGGAAGACAGATACGCAGTATTTT; cdr3_aa: CATSDTSGKTDTQYF
cdr3_length: 14; d_call: -; v_call: TRBV29-1; clone_size: -; j_call: TRBJ1-4; cdr3_nt: TGCAGCGTCCTCACCATTCTGCCCGGTGAAAAACTGTTTTTT; cdr3_aa: CSVLTILPGEKLFF
cdr3_length: 13; d_call: TRBD1; v_call: TRBV20-1; clone_size: few; j_call: TRBJ1-5; cdr3_nt: TGCAGTGCGCCCGGGACAGGGTCTCAGCCCCAGCATTTT; cdr3_aa: CSAPGTGSQPQHF
cdr3_length: 15; d_call: -; v_call: TRBV6-1; clone_size: -; j_call: TRBJ1-5; cdr3_nt: TGTGCCAGCACCCGCGGAGGGAATAGCAATCAGCCCCAGCATTTT; cdr3_aa: CASTRGGNSNQPQHF
cdr3_length: 16; d_call: TRBD2; v_call: TRBV3-1; clone_size: -; j_call: TRBJ2-1; cdr3_nt: TGTGCCAGCAGCCACCGAACGGGACTAGCGGGCAATGAGCAGTTCTTC; cdr3_aa: CASSHRTGLAGNEQFF
cdr3_length: 12; d_call: -; v_call: TRBV24-1; clone_size: -; j_call: TRBJ2-5; cdr3_nt: TGTGCCACCAGTGATTTCGGAGAGACCCAGTACTTC; cdr3_aa: CATSDFGETQYF
cdr3_length: 13; d_call: -; v_call: TRBV2; clone_size: many; j_call: TRBJ2-4; cdr3_nt: TGTGCCACCCTCGGTGTAGCCAAAAACATTCAGTACTTC; cdr3_aa: CATLGVAKNIQYF
cdr3_length: 13; d_call: TRBD1; v_call: TRBV7-2; clone_size: few; j_call: TRBJ2-4; cdr3_nt: TGTGCCAGCAGCTTTCAGGGACAGGGCGCTCAGTACTTC; cdr3_aa: CASSFQGQGAQYF
cdr3_length: 15; d_call: -; v_call: TRBV3-1; clone_size: -; j_call: TRBJ1-2; cdr3_nt: TGTGCCAGCAGCCAAGGCCTCAGGGGAAGTTATGGCTACACCTTC; cdr3_aa: CASSQGLRGSYGYTF
cdr3_length: 12; d_call: -; v_call: TRBV18; clone_size: few; j_call: TRBJ2-5; cdr3_nt: TGTGCCAGCAAAGGAGAATCGGAGACCCAGTACTTC; cdr3_aa: CASKGESETQYF
cdr3_length: 16; d_call: TRBD1; v_call: TRBV7-8; clone_size: once; j_call: TRBJ2-1; cdr3_nt: TGTGCCAGCAGCTTAGCTCAGGGGGCTTTCTACAATGAGCAGTTCTTC; cdr3_aa: CASSLAQGAFYNEQFF
cdr3_length: 14; d_call: -; v_call: TRBV29-1; clone_size: -; j_call: TRBJ2-5; cdr3_nt: TGCAGCGTTGGGTACCCCGGGTCACAAGAGACCCAGTACTTC; cdr3_aa: CSVGYPGSQETQYF
cdr3_length: 15; d_call: TRBD2; v_call: TRBV20-1; clone_size: many; j_call: TRBJ2-5; cdr3_nt: TGCAGTGCGTTCCGAAGGACTAGCGGGACGGAGGACCAGTACTTC; cdr3_aa: CSAFRRTSGTEDQYF
cdr3_length: 14; d_call: -; v_call: TRBV29-1; clone_size: few; j_call: TRBJ1-4; cdr3_nt: TGCAGCGCGAGCGCCAGGACGTCAAATGAAAAACTGTTTTTT; cdr3_aa: CSASARTSNEKLFF
cdr3_length: 15; d_call: TRBD1; v_call: TRBV5-4; clone_size: few; j_call: TRBJ2-7; cdr3_nt: TGTGCCAGCAGCCTTCCCCGGACAGGGATATACGAGCAGTACTTC; cdr3_aa: CASSLPRTGIYEQYF
cdr3_length: 15; d_call: TRBD1; v_call: TRBV19; clone_size: -; j_call: TRBJ2-7; cdr3_nt: TGTGCCAGTAGCTCAATGACAGGGACGTCCTACGAGCAGTACTTC; cdr3_aa: CASSSMTGTSYEQYF
cdr3_length: 14; d_call: -; v_call: TRBV7-2; clone_size: -; j_call: TRBJ2-7; cdr3_nt: TGTGCCAGCGGAGGCGGGCAGGTCGACTACGAGCAGTACTTC; cdr3_aa: CASGGGQVDYEQYF
cdr3_length: 14; d_call: -; v_call: TRBV3-1; clone_size: few; j_call: TRBJ2-7; cdr3_nt: TGTGCCAGCAGCCCTGACACCTTCTCCTACGAGCAGTACTTC; cdr3_aa: CASSPDTFSYEQYF
cdr3_length: 12; d_call: -; v_call: TRBV5-8; clone_size: many; j_call: TRBJ2-7; cdr3_nt: TGTGCCAGCAGCTTGGAAGCTACGAGGCAGTACTTC; cdr3_aa: CASSLEATRQYF
cdr3_length: 17; d_call: -; v_call: TRBV5-1; clone_size: -; j_call: TRBJ2-2; cdr3_nt: TGCGCCAGCAGCTTACTCCCGGGATGGACGAACACCGGGGAGCTGTTTTTT; cdr3_aa: CASSLLPGWTNTGELFF
cdr3_length: 14; d_call: -; v_call: TRBV6-5; clone_size: -; j_call: TRBJ1-1; cdr3_nt: TGTGCCAGCAGTTACTCTGGCATGAACACTGAAGCTTTCTTT; cdr3_aa: CASSYSGMNTEAFF
cdr3_length: 14; d_call: TRBD1; v_call: TRBV7-9; clone_size: -; j_call: TRBJ1-1; cdr3_nt: TGTGCCAGCAGCTTCGACAGGGGTTCTTCTGAAGCTTTCTTT; cdr3_aa: CASSFDRGSSEAFF
cdr3_length: 14; d_call: TRBD1; v_call: TRBV11-3; clone_size: many; j_call: TRBJ1-1; cdr3_nt: TGTGCCAGCAGCGCGACAGGGTGGAACACTGAAGCTTTCTTT; cdr3_aa: CASSATGWNTEAFF
cdr3_length: 15; d_call: -; v_call: TRBV20-1; clone_size: once; j_call: TRBJ2-1; cdr3_nt: TGCAGTGCAAGCGGATGGGGGAGCTCCTACAATGAGCAGTTCTTC; cdr3_aa: CSASGWGSSYNEQFF
cdr3_length: 14; d_call: -; v_call: TRBV28; clone_size: -; j_call: TRBJ1-1; cdr3_nt: TGTGCCAGCAGTTTATCCGGCAAGGAGACTGAAGCTTTCTTT; cdr3_aa: CASSLSGKETEAFF
cdr3_length: 13; d_call: -; v_call: TRBV7-2; clone_size: many; j_call: TRBJ2-1; cdr3_nt: TGTGCCAGCAGCTTGACGCCTACAATAGAGCAGTTCTTC; cdr3_aa: CASSLTPTIEQFF
cdr3_length: 14; d_call: TRBD2; v_call: TRBV6-2/TRBV6-3; clone_size: few; j_call: TRBJ2-1; cdr3_nt: TGTGCCAGCAGTTATCTGATAGCGGGAAATGAGCAGTTCTTC; cdr3_aa: CASSYLIAGNEQFF
cdr3_length: 15; d_call: TRBD1; v_call: TRBV6-5; clone_size: -; j_call: TRBJ1-2; cdr3_nt: TGTGCCAGCAGTTACTCTCGGACAGGGGGTTATGGCTACACCTTC; cdr3_aa: CASSYSRTGGYGYTF
cdr3_length: 17; d_call: TRBD1; v_call: TRBV20-1; clone_size: few; j_call: TRBJ1-5; cdr3_nt: TGCAGTGCTACATCCCTTCAGGGGGCCCGGGGAAATCAGCCCCAGCATTTT; cdr3_aa: CSATSLQGARGNQPQHF
cdr3_length: 15; d_call: TRBD2; v_call: TRBV6-5; clone_size: few; j_call: TRBJ2-7; cdr3_nt: TGTGCCAGCAGTCGACGGACTAGCGGACCCTACGAGCAGTACTTC; cdr3_aa: CASSRRTSGPYEQYF
cdr3_length: 16; d_call: -; v_call: TRBV5-4; clone_size: few; j_call: TRBJ1-2; cdr3_nt: TGTGCCAGCAGCTTGGAGGGCAGGGCGACTAACTATGGCTACACCTTC; cdr3_aa: CASSLEGRATNYGYTF
cdr3_length: 12; d_call: -; v_call: TRBV10-3; clone_size: few; j_call: TRBJ1-5; cdr3_nt: TGTGCCATCAGTGAAAACAATCAGCCCCAGCATTTT; cdr3_aa: CAISENNQPQHF
cdr3_length: 15; d_call: TRBD1; v_call: TRBV5-6; clone_size: -; j_call: TRBJ1-1; cdr3_nt: TGTGCCAGCAGCTTGTACGGGACAGCCAACACTGAAGCTTTCTTT; cdr3_aa: CASSLYGTANTEAFF
cdr3_length: 12; d_call: -; v_call: TRBV2; clone_size: -; j_call: TRBJ2-7; cdr3_nt: TGTGCCAGCAGTGTAATGGGCGACGAGCAGTACTTC; cdr3_aa: CASSVMGDEQYF
cdr3_length: 17; d_call: TRBD2; v_call: TRBV18; clone_size: few; j_call: TRBJ2-6; cdr3_nt: TGTGCCAGCTCACCGGGACTAGTGCTTTTTGGGGCCAACGTCCTGACTTTC; cdr3_aa: CASSPGLVLFGANVLTF
cdr3_length: 16; d_call: -; v_call: TRBV12-3/TRBV12-4; clone_size: -; j_call: TRBJ2-1; cdr3_nt: TGTGCCAGCAGTTTTCTAGAGGGGGGGGGTCGAGATGAGCAGTTCTTC; cdr3_aa: CASSFLEGGGRDEQFF
cdr3_length: 16; d_call: -; v_call: TRBV6-2/TRBV6-3; clone_size: -; j_call: TRBJ1-1; cdr3_nt: TGTGCCAGCATCCCAGGCCAGAGCGTTTTTAACACTGAAGCTTTCTTT; cdr3_aa: CASIPGQSVFNTEAFF
cdr3_length: 14; d_call: TRBD1; v_call: TRBV5-5; clone_size: few; j_call: TRBJ1-1; cdr3_nt: TGTGCCAGCAGCTTGCATGTTTTGACAGGGGCAGCTTTCTTT; cdr3_aa: CASSLHVLTGAAFF
cdr3_length: 15; d_call: TRBD1; v_call: TRBV6-6; clone_size: few; j_call: TRBJ2-3; cdr3_nt: TGTGCCAGCAGTAATCGACAGGGCGGCACAGATACGCAGTATTTT; cdr3_aa: CASSNRQGGTDTQYF
cdr3_length: 17; d_call: TRBD2; v_call: TRBV3-1; clone_size: few; j_call: TRBJ2-2; cdr3_nt: TGTGCCAGCAGCCAAGGGGGAGCGGGAGGGGCTGCCGGGGAGCTGTTTTTT; cdr3_aa: CASSQGGAGGAAGELFF
cdr3_length: 14; d_call: -; v_call: TRBV2; clone_size: few; j_call: TRBJ2-7; cdr3_nt: TGTGCCAGCAGCCCCTCTAGTACCTCCTACGAGCAGTACTTC; cdr3_aa: CASSPSSTSYEQYF
cdr3_length: 12; d_call: -; v_call: TRBV20-1; clone_size: many; j_call: TRBJ2-3; cdr3_nt: TGCAGTGCTAGAGATCAGGCAGATACGCAGTATTTT; cdr3_aa: CSARDQADTQYF
cdr3_length: 14; d_call: -; v_call: TRBV15; clone_size: few; j_call: TRBJ1-4; cdr3_nt: TGTGCCACCCATAGTAGTCCAACTAATGAAAAACTGTTTTTT; cdr3_aa: CATHSSPTNEKLFF
cdr3_length: 16; d_call: -; v_call: TRBV10-3; clone_size: -; j_call: TRBJ2-3; cdr3_nt: TGTGCCATCAGTGATTTCTCTAGCACTAGCACAGATACGCAGTATTTT; cdr3_aa: CAISDFSSTSTDTQYF
cdr3_length: 16; d_call: TRBD2; v_call: TRBV20-1; clone_size: many; j_call: TRBJ2-5; cdr3_nt: TGCAGTGCTAGACGCCCCGGGACTAGCGGCCCGCTGACCCAGTACTTC; cdr3_aa: CSARRPGTSGPLTQYF
cdr3_length: 15; d_call: TRBD1; v_call: TRBV19; clone_size: -; j_call: TRBJ2-7; cdr3_nt: TGTGCCACGACAGAAGGGGGCGCAAGGTCCTACGAGCAGTACTTC; cdr3_aa: CATTEGGARSYEQYF